Shown below are 30 T cell receptor beta chains from a single sample sequenced in a study of shared clonotypes between healthy human individuals. Here immunoSEQ multiplex PCR was the method, and the copy in TCRdb shows in-frame clones only, minus some. The table lists approximately 2,000,000 clones, 80% to 95% of them singletons. Naive CD8 populations comprised CD45RO-negative cells positively selected for CCR7, excluding terminally differentiated effector memory CD45RA+ cells. Sequencing was carried out using naive CD8+ T cells from PBMCs. The receptors originated from a man aged 18 to 30 in good health. Some clones in this sample may be carry-over from other donors' samples.

The chain has TRBV27 and TRBJ2-7; D may be TRBD1 (5 bases). Per the germline V gene, CDR1 is MNHEY and CDR2 is SMNVEV (reference sequence). CDR3 length: 13 amino acids. V was pared by 6 bases and J by 5 bases, with 14 bases between. The chain's CDR3 is CASRPKPRDEQYF. The CDR3 coding sequence is TGTGCCAGCAGGCCAAAACCCAGGGACGAGCAGTACTTC.

The DNA of the CDR3 is TGTGCCAGCAGTTTACGGGGGCGGCGGGTTCAGCGGGGACGCACAGATACGCAGTATTTT. Amino acids: CASSLRGRRVQRGRTDTQYF. The chain carries TRBV28 and TRBJ2-3, with D possibly TRBD2 on 7 matching bases. The CDR3 loop spans 20 amino acids. V gave up 2 bases and J gave up 1 base, with 25 bases separating them. From germline, CDR1 is MDHEN and CDR2 SYDVKM.

This clone appeared a single time. V gene TRBV4-2 combines with J gene TRBJ2-3, with TRBD2 matching 9 bases. The CDR3 covers 18 residues. Germline CDR1 is LGHNA and CDR2 is YNFKEQ. V lost 4 bases and J lost 1; bases outside the gene matches: 12. CDR3 nucleotide sequence: TGTGCCAGCAGCCCCCTATTCGCGGGAGGGAGGGGCACAGATACGCAGTATTTT. It codes for CASSPLFAGGRGTDTQYF.

The genes are TRBV5-3 and TRBJ2-1; D is unclear. TRBV5-3 is an ORF, and what it does is uncertain. Deletions cut 3 bases from V and 15 bases from J, with 10 bases between. This CDR3 contains 10 residues. The CDR3, as DNA: TGTGCCAGAAGCTCAGTTAATCGGTTCTTC. Residues: CARSSVNRFF.

In DNA form, the CDR3 reads TGTGCCACCAAACCCGGGGCGGAGGGACCGTCGCCCCAGCATTTT. Its protein product is CATKPGAEGPSPQHF. The chain has TRBV19 and TRBJ1-5, with D tentatively TRBD1 (5 bases). The CDR3 runs 15 residues. The V end was cut by 10 bases, the J end by 9 bases, with 25 bases between. In germline, CDR1 is LNHDA, CDR2 SQIVND (reference sequence).

This clone was counted between two and nine times. CDR3 sequence: CARGRTEAFF. CDR3 DNA: TGTGCTCGGGGGCGCACTGAAGCTTTCTTT. The chain joins TRBV28 to TRBJ1-1; possible D gene TRBD1, 6 bases. Per the germline V gene, CDR1 is MDHEN and CDR2 is SYDVKM. The CDR3 extends over 10 amino acids.

V gene TRBV10-2 combines with J gene TRBJ2-7; D is possibly TRBD2 (6 bases). Trimming cost V 7 bases and J 3 bases, with 19 bases left between them. The CDR3 loop spans 15 amino acids. CDR1 and CDR2 (germline): WSHSY, SAAADI. The CDR3 DNA follows: TGCGCCAGCACCGCTACCGGGGGACGAAACTACGAGCAGTACTTC. It is translated as CASTATGGRNYEQYF.

The V call is TRBV6-5, the J call TRBJ2-7; D remains ambiguous. Trimming took 6 bases from V and 2 from J, leaving 11 bases between them. CDR1 MNHEY and CDR2 SVGAGI come from the germline V gene. The length of the CDR3 is 13 residues. This chain's CDR3 is CASRSFHTYEQYF. The DNA of the CDR3 is TGTGCCAGCAGATCATTCCATACCTACGAGCAGTACTTC.

V gene TRBV7-8 combines with J gene TRBJ2-5; D tentatively fits TRBD1 or TRBD2 (5 bases each). V lost 4 bases, J lost 3 bases, and 9 bases lay in between. Looked up from germline, CDR1 is SGHVS and CDR2 is FQNEAQ. The CDR3 sequence is 13 residues long. The chain's CDR3 is CASSSRGEETQYF. The CDR3 DNA is TGTGCCAGCAGCTCCCGAGGGGAAGAGACCCAGTACTTC.

In DNA, the CDR3 is TGTGCCAGCAGCCCTGGCCGGGGGGGGACAGGGTGGCACACCGGGGAGCTGTTTTTT. Its translation: CASSPGRGGTGWHTGELFF. V and J are TRBV9 and TRBJ2-2; possible D gene TRBD1, 9 bases. With 4 bases removed from V and 3 bases from J, the gap between germline ends came to 25 bases. The germline CDR1 and CDR2 sequences are SGDLS and YYNGEE. The CDR3 runs 19 residues.

This clone was counted once. This sequence joins TRBV7-2 and TRBJ2-5; 8 positions match TRBD1. Germline trimming cut 6 bases from V and 2 bases from J; bases unmatched to any gene: 5. This CDR3 contains 14 residues. The germline gives CDR1 SGHTA, CDR2 FQGNSA. The CDR3: CASRRQGWQETQYF. The DNA of the CDR3 is TGTGCCAGCAGGAGACAGGGGTGGCAAGAGACCCAGTACTTC.

The rearrangement uses TRBV7-6 and TRBJ1-5, with TRBD1 identical over 8 bases. CDR3 length: 15 amino acids. CDR1 is SGHVS and CDR2 is FNYEAQ in the germline V gene. Unmatched junction bases numbered 6, after V lost 1 base and J lost 7 bases. In nucleotides, the CDR3 is TGTGCCAGCAGCTTAGTGGACAGGGAGGGGCAGCCCCAGCATTTT. It encodes CASSLVDREGQPQHF.

This chain joins TRBV4-3 and TRBJ1-1, with D uncertain. V was shortened by 0 bases and J by 1 base, with 9 bases between the two germline ends. The length of the CDR3 is 15 residues. Per the germline V gene, CDR1 is LGHNA and CDR2 is YSLEER. The CDR3 DNA follows: TGCGCCAGCAGCCAAGAACTCGAATCGAACACTGAAGCTTTCTTT. This codes for CASSQELESNTEAFF.

V usage is TRBV13 and J usage is TRBJ2-2; 9 bases are shared with TRBD2. The V gene end was trimmed by 3 bases and the J gene end by 5 bases; junction bases not matched to a gene: 4. Per germline, CDR1 PRHDT and CDR2 FYEKMQ (reference sequence). This CDR3 is 15 amino acids long. The CDR3 reads CASSLVAGVTGELFF. The CDR3 region has the DNA TGTGCCAGCAGCTTGGTAGCGGGAGTTACCGGGGAGCTGTTTTTT.

This chain uses TRBV19 with TRBJ1-5; TRBD1 is a possible D gene (6 bases). This CDR3 spans 15 amino acids. Germline-derived CDR1 and CDR2 are LNHDA and SQIVND (reference sequence). The ends were cut back, 8 bases at V and 3 bases at J, with 17 bases in the middle. CDR3 residues: CASSPVRTVNQPQHF. The CDR3 region has the DNA TGTGCCAGTTCCCCTGTCCGGACAGTCAATCAGCCCCAGCATTTT.

V and J are TRBV27 and TRBJ2-7; tentatively, D is TRBD1 or TRBD2 (5 bases each). The CDR3 contains 14 residues. V lost 3 bases and J 3 bases, leaving 12 bases between the germline ends. Germline CDR1 and CDR2: MNHEY and SMNVEV (reference sequence). CDR3 in amino acids: CASSLGTAVYEQYF. The CDR3 DNA is TGTGCCAGCAGTTTGGGGACGGCAGTCTACGAGCAGTACTTC.

This chain joins TRBV5-8 and TRBJ1-2, with D perhaps TRBD1 (5 bases). Germline CDR1 reads SGHTS; CDR2 reads YDEGEE. This CDR3 spans 17 amino acids. Trimming shortened V by 4 bases and J by 4 bases, and 23 bases separated the two germline ends. DNA for the CDR3: TGTGCCAGCAGCAGGACGAAATCAAGACAGCCTATCTATGGCTACACCTTC. Protein sequence: CASSRTKSRQPIYGYTF.

The J gene is TRBJ2-7, the V gene TRBV6-6; 7 nucleotides match TRBD2. The CDR3 loop spans 14 amino acids. V lost 2 bases, J lost 2 bases, and 3 bases stayed unmatched. Germline V gives CDR1 MNHNY, CDR2 SVGAGI (reference sequence). CDR3 amino acids: CASSYLAATYEQYF. In DNA, the CDR3 is TGTGCCAGCAGTTACCTAGCGGCCACCTACGAGCAGTACTTC.

J is TRBJ1-4 and V is TRBV28, with D unresolved. V was cut by 3 bases and J by 3 bases, with 8 bases left in between. This CDR3 comprises 14 residues. The germline V gene encodes CDR1 MDHEN and CDR2 SYDVKM. DNA for the CDR3: TGTGCCAGCAGTTTTGAGGTTTCTAATGAAAAACTGTTTTTT. Amino acids: CASSFEVSNEKLFF.

The chain uses TRBV25-1 and TRBJ2-4; TRBD2 matches at 12 bases. The trim removed 4 bases at V and 1 base at J, leaving 8 bases unmatched. The CDR3 covers 18 residues. Germline CDR1 reads MGHDK; CDR2 reads SYGVNS. DNA of the CDR3: TGTGCCAGCAGTGTCTTGACTAGCGGGAGATCTGCCAAAAACATTCAGTACTTC. It translates to CASSVLTSGRSAKNIQYF.

This clone has just one count. In DNA form, the CDR3 reads TGTGCCAGCAGTTCCCGAGCCTACTACGAGCAGTACTTC. This codes for CASSSRAYYEQYF. J is TRBJ2-7 and V is TRBV27; D remains ambiguous. Trimming removed 4 bases from V and 3 bases from J, with 10 bases in between. CDR3 length equals 13 residues. Germline CDR1 is MNHEY and CDR2 is SMNVEV (reference sequence).

The rearrangement joins TRBV11-2 to TRBJ2-7; D remains unclear. The ends were cut back, 1 base at V and 6 bases at J, with 7 bases in the middle. Germline assignment: CDR1 SGHAT and CDR2 FQNNGV. The CDR3 loop spans 12 amino acids. CDR3 sequence (DNA): TGTGCCAGCAGCTTAGTTCCGGGCGAGCAGTACTTC. Protein product: CASSLVPGEQYF.

The chain links TRBV5-8 to TRBJ1-5; D gene uncertain. Trimming cost V 0 bases and J 5 bases, with 12 bases left between them. Germline assignment: CDR1 SGHTS and CDR2 YDEGEE. CDR3 length equals 15 residues. The DNA for the CDR3 is TGTGCCAGCAGCTTGGAAGGTCGGGTACATCAGCCCCAGCATTTT. Amino acids: CASSLEGRVHQPQHF.

With respect to this clone: The sample contains more than one DNA sequence encoding this CDR3. The genes are TRBV28 and TRBJ2-7; 8 bases align to TRBD1. CDR1 and CDR2 (germline): MDHEN, SYDVKM. The CDR3 totals 14 residues. Trimming at V came to 3 bases and at J to 1 base, leaving 2 bases not matched to a gene. The CDR3 is CASSFGQGSYEQYF. The CDR3 DNA sequence: TGTGCCAGCAGTTTTGGACAGGGATCCTACGAGCAGTACTTC.

This chain connects TRBV2 to TRBJ2-5; tentatively, D is TRBD1 (6 bases). The CDR3 has 14 residues. CDR1 is SNHLY and CDR2 is FYNNEI in the germline V gene. V was shortened by 2 bases and J by 5 bases, with 12 bases between the two germline ends. CDR3 amino acids: CASSEHRAGETQYF. In nucleotides, the CDR3 is TGTGCCAGCAGTGAACACAGGGCTGGGGAGACCCAGTACTTC.

The chain joins TRBV5-8 to TRBJ2-3, with D perhaps matching TRBD1 or TRBD2 (5 bases each). The CDR3 covers 15 residues. Germline loops: CDR1 SGHTS, CDR2 YDEGEE. Between the trimmed V and J ends, which lost 6 bases and 4 bases, there was a span of 18 bases. CDR3 DNA sequence: TGTGCCAGCACCAATGAGGGGTTAGTTCCAGATACGCAGTATTTT. As protein: CASTNEGLVPDTQYF.

The rearrangement links TRBV9 to TRBJ2-3, with D perhaps being TRBD1 or TRBD2 (6 bases each). The CDR3 extends over 15 amino acids. CDR1 and CDR2 from the germline V gene are SGDLS and YYNGEE. The germline V and J ends were trimmed by 0 bases and 4 bases, with 12 bases remaining between them. The CDR3 DNA follows: TGTGCCAGCAGCGTAGCGGGGGCGCGATCAGATACGCAGTATTTT. Translated, it gives CASSVAGARSDTQYF.

The chain employs TRBV7-2 and TRBJ2-2; TRBD1 matches at 8 bases. The germline V gene encodes CDR1 SGHTA and CDR2 FQGNSA. CDR3 length equals 15 residues. The junction had 8 bases not matched to a gene; V was cut back by 5 bases and J by 6 bases. CDR3 bases: TGTGCCAGCAGCCGGACAGGGACTTACCCCGGGGAGCTGTTTTTT. Protein sequence: CASSRTGTYPGELFF.

This chain joins TRBV27 and TRBJ2-2, with a possible D match to TRBD2 (6 bases). CDR3 length: 15 residues. Trimming cost V 5 bases and J 6 bases, with 16 bases left between them. The germline V gene encodes CDR1 MNHEY and CDR2 SMNVEV (reference sequence). CDR3 sequence reads: CASSSRLGGAGELFF. CDR3 in DNA: TGTGCCAGCAGTAGCCGCCTAGGAGGGGCCGGGGAGCTGTTTTTT.

The chain recombines TRBV11-3 with TRBJ2-2; unclear D gene. The V end was cut by 1 base, the J end by 3 bases, with 12 bases between. The CDR3 sequence is 16 residues long. Germline assignment: CDR1 SGHNT and CDR2 YENEEA. The CDR3 coding sequence is TGTGCCAGCAGCTTAGGGGGTACGGAATACACCGGGGAGCTGTTTTTT. Protein sequence: CASSLGGTEYTGELFF.